One and the same sample provided the 16 T cell receptor beta chains below, sequenced in a study of T cell repertoires in cytomegalovirus infection. The antigens these receptors bind are not known. TCRdb re-analysed the reads in MiXCR, keeping a single row per CDR3 protein. The profile shows more than 65,000 distinct CDR3 sequences, around half of them singletons. The sequenced sample was CD8+ T cells from cultured PBMCs, obtained from culture after CMV antigen stimulation. The receptor set was obtained from a human donor in good health (CMV status not recorded). Some clones in this sample may be carry-over from other donors' samples.

The rearrangement links TRBV20-1 to TRBJ1-2, with D unresolved. The CDR3 extends over 10 amino acids. V gave up 8 bases and J gave up 3 bases, with 7 bases separating them. Per germline, CDR1 DFQATT and CDR2 SNEGSKA (reference sequence). The CDR3 nucleotides are TGCAGTTCAGCCGACTATGGCTACACCTTC. Protein sequence: CSSADYGYTF.

Details on this clonotype: The junction departs from the called germline gene at one end, perhaps through a read error. The rearrangement joins TRBV7-6 to TRBJ2-2; possibly TRBD2 for D (6 bases). The CDR3 is 16 amino acids. CDR1 is SGHVS and CDR2 is FNYEAQ in the germline V gene. The CDR3 DNA reads as TGTGTCAGCAGCTTAAAGTCCGGGGGTCATAACGGGGAGCTGTTTTTT. Its protein product is CVSSLKSGGHNGELFF.

V usage is TRBV9 and J usage is TRBJ2-1, with a weak D call TRBD2 (6 bases). The CDR3 has 16 amino acids. Germline assignment: CDR1 SGDLS and CDR2 YYNGEE. V lost 4 bases and J 9 bases, leaving 23 bases between the germline ends. CDR3 sequence reads: CASSPLHGTLGTEQFF. In DNA, the CDR3 is TGTGCCAGCAGCCCGCTGCACGGGACTCTTGGAACTGAGCAGTTCTTC. The whole variable domain, filled in from reference TRBV9 and TRBJ2-1, reads DSGVTQTPKHLITATGQRVTLRCSPRSGDLSVYWYQQSLDQGLQFLIQYYNGEERAKGNILERFSAQQFPDLHSELNLSSLELGDSALYFCASSPLHGTLGTEQFFGPGTRLTVL.

This clonotype was observed a handful of times. This chain links TRBV12-3 or TRBV12-4 with TRBJ2-7; TRBD2 aligns across 9 bases. This CDR3 contains 15 residues. The junction had 6 bases not matched to a gene; V was cut back by 0 bases and J by 6 bases. CDR3 protein: CASSLASSGNSEQYF. The DNA for the CDR3 is TGTGCCAGCAGTTTAGCCTCTAGCGGGAACAGCGAGCAGTACTTC.

V gene TRBV15 combines with J gene TRBJ1-5; a weak D match, TRBD1 (6 bases). V was shortened by 4 bases and J by 0 bases, with 10 bases between the two germline ends. Germline V lookup: CDR1 LNHNV, CDR2 YYDKDF (reference sequence). The CDR3 spans 15 residues. As DNA, the CDR3 is TGTGCCACCAGCATTTGGGACAATAGCAATCAGCCCCAGCATTTT. Translating it yields CATSIWDNSNQPQHF. Together with reference TRBV15 and TRBJ1-5, the CDR3 gives the full variable domain: DAMVIQNPRYQVTQFGKPVTLSCSQTLNHNVMYWYQQKSSQAPKLLFHYYDKDFNNEADTPDNFQSRRPNTSFCFLDIRSPGLGDTAMYLCATSIWDNSNQPQHFGDGTRLSIL.

This clonotype was picked up one time. V gene TRBV11-2 combines with J gene TRBJ1-1; no clear D gene. CDR1 and CDR2 (germline): SGHAT, FQNNGV. The CDR3 covers 14 residues. Between the trimmed V and J ends, which lost 2 bases and 1 base, there was a span of 8 bases. As DNA, the CDR3 is TGTGCCAGCAGCTTACCCGCGGGGAACACTGAAGCTTTCTTT. It encodes CASSLPAGNTEAFF.

The gene calls are TRBV10-3 and TRBJ2-7, with 10 bases identical to TRBD2. Germline V gene data show CDR1 as ENHRY and CDR2 as SYGVKD. The CDR3 extends over 15 amino acids. With 4 bases clipped from V and 1 base from J, the junction kept 4 bases outside the gene matches. The CDR3 DNA follows: TGTGCCATCAGTGCCGTTAGCGGGAGGTCCTACGAGCAGTACTTC. It codes for CAISAVSGRSYEQYF.

In this sample, this clonotype turned up many times. The V and J genes are TRBV12-3 or TRBV12-4 and TRBJ2-1; possible D gene TRBD1, 7 bases. Trimming left V 3 bases short and J 8 bases short, with 14 bases between. The CDR3 runs 14 residues. The CDR3 loop is CASSLRQGEDEQFF. CDR3 coding DNA: TGTGCCAGCAGTTTGAGGCAGGGGGAGGATGAGCAGTTCTTC.

This clonotype has just a few counts. The rearrangement uses TRBV11-2 and TRBJ1-1, with D possibly being TRBD1 (5 bases). Looked up from germline, CDR1 is SGHAT and CDR2 is FQNNGV. The CDR3 length is 16 residues. V shed 6 bases and J shed 2 bases, with 19 bases lying between them. For the CDR3, the DNA is TGTGCCAGCAGACACTGGGGGAAAACCACTAACACTGAAGCTTTCTTT. Amino acids: CASRHWGKTTNTEAFF. Full variable domain (rest looked up from reference TRBV11-2 and TRBJ1-1): EAGVAQSPRYKIIEKRQSVAFWCNPISGHATLYWYQQILGQGPKLLIQFQNNGVVDDSQLPKDRFSAERLKGVDSTLKIQPAKLEDSAVYLCASRHWGKTTNTEAFFGQGTRLTVV.

This clonotype was detected only a few times. This chain joins TRBV20-1 and TRBJ1-1; a possible D gene is TRBD1 (5 bases). The germline CDR1 and CDR2 sequences are DFQATT and SNEGSKA (reference sequence). Trimming pared 6 bases from V and 0 bases from J, leaving 17 bases between. The CDR3 covers 15 residues. CDR3 residues: CSAPRLDRLNTEAFF. Here the CDR3 DNA reads TGCAGTGCCCCCAGGCTAGACAGACTGAACACTGAAGCTTTCTTT.

V and J are TRBV28 and TRBJ2-1; 9 bases are shared with TRBD1. This CDR3 has 14 residues. The germline CDR1 and CDR2 sequences are MDHEN and SYDVKM. The junction had 3 bases not matched to a gene; V was cut back by 5 bases and J by 4 bases. The CDR3 is CASSQTGGYNEQFF. Written as DNA, the CDR3 is TGTGCCAGCAGTCAGACAGGGGGATACAATGAGCAGTTCTTC.

V gene TRBV13 combines with J gene TRBJ2-5; tentatively, D is TRBD1 or TRBD2 (5 bases each). CDR1 and CDR2 (germline): PRHDT, FYEKMQ (reference sequence). The CDR3 spans 13 residues. V was clipped by 3 bases and J by 5 bases, with 10 bases between them. The CDR3 loop is CASSLGRRETQYF. The CDR3 DNA reads TGTGCCAGCAGCTTGGGGCGGAGGGAGACCCAGTACTTC.

V gene TRBV7-8 combines with J gene TRBJ2-7; unclear D gene. Per germline, CDR1 SGHVS and CDR2 FQNEAQ. The CDR3 is 13 residues long. V gave up 7 bases and J gave up 2 bases, with 12 bases separating them. The CDR3 sequence is CASTPSPTYEQYF. CDR3 bases: TGTGCCAGCACCCCGTCCCCAACCTACGAGCAGTACTTC.

This clonotype was observed a single time. The chain links TRBV11-2 to TRBJ1-2; D ambiguous. The germline CDR1 and CDR2 sequences are SGHAT and FQNNGV. V was clipped by 5 bases and J by 10 bases, with 11 bases between them. The CDR3 consists of 11 residues. The CDR3 bases are TGTGCCAGCAGCAGAAATGGGTACTACACCTTC. It yields the protein CASSRNGYYTF.

This clonotype was detected only once. The V call is TRBV27, the J call TRBJ2-1; TRBD2 matches at 8 bases. The CDR3 is 15 amino acids. The J segment lost 9 bases and the V segment lost 7 bases, leaving 14 bases of the junction unmatched. Germline V gene sequence: CDR1 MNHEY, CDR2 SMNVEV (reference sequence). CDR3 region: CASILSREGVGEQFF. The CDR3, as DNA: TGTGCCAGCATTCTCTCCCGGGAGGGTGTTGGTGAGCAGTTCTTC.

This chain connects TRBV7-6 to TRBJ1-4; D is ambiguous. This CDR3 region has 19 residues. V dropped 4 bases and J dropped 0 bases, with 21 bases sitting between them. Per the germline V gene, CDR1 is SGHVS and CDR2 is FNYEAQ. Written as DNA, the CDR3 is TGTGCCAGCAGCTCCGCGCGCCCCAGTAGGACCTCAACTAATGAAAAACTGTTTTTT. Its protein is CASSSARPSRTSTNEKLFF.